Each of the 14 T cell receptor beta chains below was sequenced from the same sample in a study of blood T cell repertoires in COVID-19. The data were produced by immunoSEQ multiplex PCR, yet TCRdb's version contains in-frame clones alone and is incomplete. The repertoire holds 120,000 or so clones, with 55% to 75% as singletons. Source material: peripheral blood. The receptor source for this set is a woman between 70 and 85 years old with acute or convalescent COVID-19.

The chain employs TRBV28 and TRBJ2-1; 9 nucleotides line up with TRBD1. J lost 4 bases, V lost 7 bases, and 5 bases had no gene match. Per the germline V gene, CDR1 is MDHEN and CDR2 is SYDVKM. This CDR3 region has 14 residues. DNA of the CDR3: TGTGCCAGCACCGGGACAGGGAGTTACAATGAGCAGTTCTTC. Amino acid sequence: CASTGTGSYNEQFF.

In this sample, this clone turned up a few times. The genes are TRBV19 and TRBJ2-1, with 8 bases fitting TRBD1. The germline CDR1 and CDR2 sequences are LNHDA and SQIVND (reference sequence). With V trimmed by 7 bases and J by 2 bases, 4 bases remained unmatched. The CDR3 is made up of 14 amino acids. CDR3 in amino acids: CASTTGGPYNEQFF. The CDR3 DNA follows: TGTGCCAGTACTACAGGGGGACCCTACAATGAGCAGTTCTTC.

This clone was counted a few times. The chain links TRBV28 to TRBJ1-2, with 9 bases that match TRBD1. Germline loops: CDR1 MDHEN, CDR2 SYDVKM. Unmatched junction bases numbered 7, after V lost 4 bases and J lost 4 bases. The CDR3 totals 15 residues. Here the CDR3 reads CASSSFTGGGYGYTF. CDR3 sequence (DNA): TGTGCCAGCAGTTCATTTACAGGGGGCGGCTATGGCTACACCTTC.

This sequence joins TRBV19 and TRBJ2-2; 8 nucleotides line up with TRBD1. Germline CDR1 LNHDA, CDR2 SQIVND (reference sequence). This CDR3 spans 17 amino acids. The V segment lost 5 bases and the J segment 1 base; nucleotides outside the gene matches: 9. Written as DNA, the CDR3 is TGTGCCAGTAGTCCCGTCCCCGGACAGGGGAACACCGGGGAGCTGTTTTTT. Encoded protein: CASSPVPGQGNTGELFF.

The rearrangement links TRBV11-2 to TRBJ2-3; 9 bases map to TRBD2. The CDR3 totals 14 residues. V lost 7 bases, J lost 1 base, and 3 bases stayed unmatched. Germline loops: CDR1 SGHAT, CDR2 FQNNGV. CDR3 sequence (DNA): TGTGCCAGCAACATAGCGGGAGGCACAGATACGCAGTATTTT. This encodes CASNIAGGTDTQYF.

The DNA for the CDR3 is TGTGCCAGCAGTCCCCAGACAGGGAACCAGTACTTC. It yields the protein CASSPQTGNQYF. This chain uses TRBV6-5 with TRBJ2-5; 7 bases align to TRBD1. The CDR3 contains 12 residues. V was clipped by 5 bases and J by 10 bases; unmatched bases: 7. In germline, CDR1 is MNHEY, CDR2 SVGAGI.

The chain recombines TRBV4-2 with TRBJ2-6; D is ambiguous. The CDR3 is made up of 16 amino acids. Trimming cost V 1 base and J 0 bases, with 7 bases left between them. Germline CDR1 LGHNA, CDR2 YNFKEQ. The CDR3 DNA follows: TGTGCCAGCAGCCAAGGCCGTAGCTCTGGGGCCAACGTCCTGACTTTC. Translated, it gives CASSQGRSSGANVLTF.

The chain links TRBV6-1 to TRBJ1-2; 9 bases match TRBD1. The J segment lost 6 bases and the V segment lost 1 base, leaving 15 bases of the junction unmatched. Germline V gene lookup returns CDR1 MNHNS and CDR2 SASEGT. The CDR3 loop spans 18 amino acids. CDR3 nucleotide sequence: TGTGCCAGCAGTGAAGTCCCGGGACAGGGAGAGGGGCCTAATGGCTACACCTTC. Amino acid sequence: CASSEVPGQGEGPNGYTF.

This sequence joins TRBV14 and TRBJ1-6; D is unclear. Germline V CDR1 and CDR2: SGHDN, FVKESK. V was trimmed by 1 base and J by 6 bases, leaving 7 bases between them. This CDR3 region has 14 residues. CDR3 in amino acids: CASSQAAANSPLHF. As DNA, the CDR3 is TGTGCCAGCAGCCAAGCCGCGGCTAATTCACCCCTCCACTTT.

The chain recombines TRBV10-3 with TRBJ2-7; 9 bases are a match to TRBD1. V was clipped by 2 bases and J by 6 bases; unmatched bases: 8. Germline V gene lookup returns CDR1 ENHRY and CDR2 SYGVKD. The CDR3 runs to 15 residues. This CDR3 reads CAISEQSQGASEQYF. CDR3 DNA: TGTGCCATCAGTGAGCAATCACAGGGGGCCAGCGAGCAGTACTTC.

V usage is TRBV5-6 and J usage is TRBJ1-2; no definite D call. The CDR3 extends over 15 amino acids. Germline V CDR1 and CDR2: SGHDT, YYEEEE. Trimming cost V 0 bases and J 8 bases, with 17 bases left between them. The CDR3 is CASSLATDRRRGYTF. CDR3 bases: TGTGCCAGCAGCTTGGCGACGGATAGGCGGCGGGGCTACACCTTC. Looking up the rest from reference TRBV5-6 and TRBJ1-2 gives the full variable domain: DAGVTQSPTHLIKTRGQQVTLRCSPKSGHDTVSWYQQALGQGPQFIFQYYEEEERQRGNFPDRFSGHQFPNYSSELNVNALLLGDSALYLCASSLATDRRRGYTFGSGTRLTVV.

This clone was recorded a few times. This chain uses TRBV3-1 (or the pseudogene TRBV3-2) with TRBJ2-7; 7 nucleotides agree with TRBD2. The CDR3 contains 15 residues. V was clipped by 3 bases and J by 0 bases; unmatched bases: 5. CDR1 is LGHDT and CDR2 is YNNKEL in the germline V gene (reference sequence). DNA of the CDR3: TGTGCCAGCAGCCAGGGACTAACGAACTCCTACGAGCAGTACTTC. This encodes CASSQGLTNSYEQYF.

J is TRBJ2-3 and V is TRBV7-2; tentatively, D is TRBD2 (5 bases). From germline, CDR1 is SGHTA and CDR2 FQGNSA. The CDR3 contains 16 residues. Trimming stripped 6 bases from V and 0 bases from J, with 16 bases between. In nucleotides, the CDR3 is TGTGCCAGCAGTTTTCGCCCGGGGTCGAGCACAGATACGCAGTATTTT. As protein: CASSFRPGSSTDTQYF. The variable domain in full, with the rest retrieved from reference TRBV7-2 and TRBJ2-3, is GAGVSQSPSNKVTEKGKDVELRCDPISGHTALYWYRQSLGQGLEFLIYFQGNSAPDKSGLPSDRFSAERTGGSVSTLTIQRTQQEDSAVYLCASSFRPGSSTDTQYFGPGTRLTVL.

This clone occurred once. V and J are TRBV6-1 and TRBJ1-5; 10 bases agree with TRBD1. In germline, CDR1 is MNHNS, CDR2 SASEGT. This CDR3 is built from 16 residues. J lost 6 bases, V lost 2 bases, and 7 bases had no gene match. CDR3 sequence reads: CASSEPGTGVGQPQHF. The CDR3 DNA sequence: TGTGCCAGCAGTGAACCCGGGACAGGGGTAGGTCAGCCCCAGCATTTT.